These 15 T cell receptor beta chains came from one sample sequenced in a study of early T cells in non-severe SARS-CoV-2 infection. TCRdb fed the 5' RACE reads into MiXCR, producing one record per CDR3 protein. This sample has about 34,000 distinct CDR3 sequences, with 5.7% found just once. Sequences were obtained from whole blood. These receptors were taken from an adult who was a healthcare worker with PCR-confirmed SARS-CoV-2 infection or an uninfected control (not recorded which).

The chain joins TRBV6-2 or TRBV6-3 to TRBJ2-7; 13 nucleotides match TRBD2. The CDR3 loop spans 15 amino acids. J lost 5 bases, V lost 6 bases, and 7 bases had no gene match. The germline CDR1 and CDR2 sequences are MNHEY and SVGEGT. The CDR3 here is CASSRWTSGSDEQYF. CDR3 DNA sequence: TGTGCCAGCAGCCGCTGGACTAGCGGGAGTGACGAGCAGTACTTC.

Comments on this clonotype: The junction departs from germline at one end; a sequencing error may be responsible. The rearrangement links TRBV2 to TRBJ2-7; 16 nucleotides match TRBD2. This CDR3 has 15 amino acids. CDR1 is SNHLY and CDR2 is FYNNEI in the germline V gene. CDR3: CVSTGTSGRAYEQYF. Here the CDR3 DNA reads TGTGTCAGCACCGGGACTAGCGGGAGGGCCTACGAGCAGTACTTC.

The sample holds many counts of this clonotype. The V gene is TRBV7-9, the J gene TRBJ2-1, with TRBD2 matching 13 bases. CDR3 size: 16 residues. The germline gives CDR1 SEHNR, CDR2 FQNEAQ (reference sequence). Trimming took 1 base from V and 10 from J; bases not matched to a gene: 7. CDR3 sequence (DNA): TGTGCCAGCAGCTTAGGGTTTGGACTAGCGGGAGCGGAGCAGTTCTTC. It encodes CASSLGFGLAGAEQFF.

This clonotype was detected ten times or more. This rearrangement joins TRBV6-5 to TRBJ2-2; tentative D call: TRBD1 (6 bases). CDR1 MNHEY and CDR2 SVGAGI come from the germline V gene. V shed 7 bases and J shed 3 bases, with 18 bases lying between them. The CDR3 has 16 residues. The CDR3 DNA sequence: TGTGCCAGCACCACAGGGCCGTCGTTGGACACCGGGGAGCTGTTTTTT. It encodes CASTTGPSLDTGELFF.

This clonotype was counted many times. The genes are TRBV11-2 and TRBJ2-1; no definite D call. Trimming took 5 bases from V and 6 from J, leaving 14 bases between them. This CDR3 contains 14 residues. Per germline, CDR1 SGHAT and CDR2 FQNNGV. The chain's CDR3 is CASSPVSPSNEQFF. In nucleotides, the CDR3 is TGTGCCAGCAGCCCAGTGAGCCCTAGCAATGAGCAGTTCTTC.

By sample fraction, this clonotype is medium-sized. The CDR3 sequence is CSVEYRATDQPQHF. DNA of the CDR3: TGCAGCGTTGAATACAGGGCGACCGATCAGCCCCAGCATTTT. This chain connects TRBV29-1 to TRBJ1-5; perhaps TRBD1 as D (6 bases). V was shortened by 2 bases and J by 5 bases, with 13 bases between the two germline ends. The CDR3 runs to 14 residues. CDR1 and CDR2 (germline): SQVTM, ANQGSEA.

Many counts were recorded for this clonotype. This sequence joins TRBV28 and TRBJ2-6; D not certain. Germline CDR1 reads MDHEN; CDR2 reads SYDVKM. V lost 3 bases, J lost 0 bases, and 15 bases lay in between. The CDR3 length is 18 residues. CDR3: CASSLVLAGSSGANVLTF. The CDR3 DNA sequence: TGTGCCAGCAGTTTGGTTCTTGCAGGCAGCTCTGGGGCCAACGTCCTGACTTTC.

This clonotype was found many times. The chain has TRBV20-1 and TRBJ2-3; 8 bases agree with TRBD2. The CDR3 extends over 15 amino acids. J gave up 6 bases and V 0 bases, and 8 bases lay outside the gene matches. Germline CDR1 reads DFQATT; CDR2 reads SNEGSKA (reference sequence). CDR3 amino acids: CSARDPQRETDTQYF. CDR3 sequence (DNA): TGCAGTGCTAGAGATCCCCAGCGGGAGACGGATACGCAGTATTTT.

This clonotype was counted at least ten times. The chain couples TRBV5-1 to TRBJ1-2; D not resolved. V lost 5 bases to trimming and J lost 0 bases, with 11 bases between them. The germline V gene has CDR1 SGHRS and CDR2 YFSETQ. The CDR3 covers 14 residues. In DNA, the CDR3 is TGCGCCAGCAGTCTTCTGGAGGCTAACTATGGCTACACCTTC. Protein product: CASSLLEANYGYTF.

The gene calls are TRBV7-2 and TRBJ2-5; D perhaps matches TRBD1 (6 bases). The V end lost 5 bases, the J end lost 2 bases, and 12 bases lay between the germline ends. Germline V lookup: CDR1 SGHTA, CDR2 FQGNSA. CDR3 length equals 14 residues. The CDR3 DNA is TGTGCCAGCAGCGAAGCACAGGGACAAGAGACCCAGTACTTC. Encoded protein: CASSEAQGQETQYF.

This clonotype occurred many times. The CDR3 spells CATSSGANVLTF. CDR3 nucleotides: TGTGCCACTAGCTCTGGGGCCAACGTCCTGACTTTC. This chain links TRBV10-3 with TRBJ2-6; no clear D. CDR3 length: 12 residues. Germline V CDR1 and CDR2: ENHRY, SYGVKD. Trimming left V 10 bases short and J 0 bases short, with 4 bases between.

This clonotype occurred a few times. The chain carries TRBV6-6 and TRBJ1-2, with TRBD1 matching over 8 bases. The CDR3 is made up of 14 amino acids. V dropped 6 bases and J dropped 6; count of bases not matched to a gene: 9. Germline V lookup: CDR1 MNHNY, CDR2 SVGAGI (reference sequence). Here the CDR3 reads CASRPGGVGHGYTF. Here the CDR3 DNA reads TGTGCCAGCAGACCAGGGGGCGTAGGGCATGGCTACACCTTC.

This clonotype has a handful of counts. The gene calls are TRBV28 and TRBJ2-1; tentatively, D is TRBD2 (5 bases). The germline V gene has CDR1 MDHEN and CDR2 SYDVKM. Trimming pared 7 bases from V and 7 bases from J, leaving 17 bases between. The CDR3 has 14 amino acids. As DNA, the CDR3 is TGTGCCAGCACCTCACTAGGGAGAACGAATGAGCAGTTCTTC. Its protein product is CASTSLGRTNEQFF.

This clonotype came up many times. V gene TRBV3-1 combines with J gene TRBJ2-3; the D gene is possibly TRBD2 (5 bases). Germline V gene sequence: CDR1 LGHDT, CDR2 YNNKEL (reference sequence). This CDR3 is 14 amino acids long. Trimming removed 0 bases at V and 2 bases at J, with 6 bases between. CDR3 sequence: CASSQDDYTDTQYF. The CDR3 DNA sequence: TGTGCCAGCAGCCAAGATGACTACACAGATACGCAGTATTTT.

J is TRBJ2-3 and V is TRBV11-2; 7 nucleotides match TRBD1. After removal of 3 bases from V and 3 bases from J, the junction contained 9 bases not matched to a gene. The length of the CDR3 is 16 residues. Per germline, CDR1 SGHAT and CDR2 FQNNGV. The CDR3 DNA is TGTGCCAGCAGCTTGGGATACAGGGGAGCTACAGATACGCAGTATTTT. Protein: CASSLGYRGATDTQYF. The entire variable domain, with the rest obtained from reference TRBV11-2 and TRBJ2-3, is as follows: EAGVAQSPRYKIIEKRQSVAFWCNPISGHATLYWYQQILGQGPKLLIQFQNNGVVDDSQLPKDRFSAERLKGVDSTLKIQPAKLEDSAVYLCASSLGYRGATDTQYFGPGTRLTVL.